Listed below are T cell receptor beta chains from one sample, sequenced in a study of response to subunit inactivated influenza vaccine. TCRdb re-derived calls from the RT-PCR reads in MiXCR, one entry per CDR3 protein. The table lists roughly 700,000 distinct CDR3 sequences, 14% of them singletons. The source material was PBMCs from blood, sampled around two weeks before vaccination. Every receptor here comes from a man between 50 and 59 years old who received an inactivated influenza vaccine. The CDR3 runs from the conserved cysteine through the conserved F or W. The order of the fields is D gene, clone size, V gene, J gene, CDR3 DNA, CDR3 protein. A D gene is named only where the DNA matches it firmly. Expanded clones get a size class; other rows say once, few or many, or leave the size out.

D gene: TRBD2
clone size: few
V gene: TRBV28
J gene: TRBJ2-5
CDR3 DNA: TGTGCCAGCAGTTTTCTAGCGGGAGTCTCCGAGACCCAGTACTTC
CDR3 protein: CASSFLAGVSETQYF

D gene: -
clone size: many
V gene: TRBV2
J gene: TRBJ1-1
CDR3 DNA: TGTGCCAGCAGACGGGACACACAGAACACTGAAGCTTTCTTT
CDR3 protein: CASRRDTQNTEAFF

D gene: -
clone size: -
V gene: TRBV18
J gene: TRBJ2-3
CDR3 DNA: TGTGCCAGCTCACCCACCCCGTCAGATACGCAGTATTTT
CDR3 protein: CASSPTPSDTQYF

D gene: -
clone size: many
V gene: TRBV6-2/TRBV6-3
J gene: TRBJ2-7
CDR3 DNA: TGTGCCAGCAGTTACTCGTTCTACGAGCAGTACTTC
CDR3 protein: CASSYSFYEQYF

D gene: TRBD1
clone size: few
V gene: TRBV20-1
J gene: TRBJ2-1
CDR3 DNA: TGCAGTGCTAGAGGTAGGGGACAGGGGGCTCCTCGGAGCTCCTACAATGAGCAGTTCTTC
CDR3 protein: CSARGRGQGAPRSSYNEQFF

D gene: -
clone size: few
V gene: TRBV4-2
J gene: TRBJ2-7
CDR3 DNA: TGTGCCAGCAGCCAAACGACTACAGGGTACTACGAGCAGTACTTC
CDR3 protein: CASSQTTTGYYEQYF

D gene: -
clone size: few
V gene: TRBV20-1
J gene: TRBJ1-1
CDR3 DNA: TGCAGTGCCGATATTCGGGGGACTGAAGCTTTCTTT
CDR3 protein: CSADIRGTEAFF

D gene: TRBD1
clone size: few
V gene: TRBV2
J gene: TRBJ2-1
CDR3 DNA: TGTGCCAGCAGTGAACAGGGGGCTGGTGAGCAGTTCTTC
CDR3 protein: CASSEQGAGEQFF

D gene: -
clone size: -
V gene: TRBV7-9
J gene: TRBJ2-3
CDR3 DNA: TGTGCCAGCAGCCAGACCGGGATACTATCGGTGCGGCAGTATTTT
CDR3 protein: CASSQTGILSVRQYF

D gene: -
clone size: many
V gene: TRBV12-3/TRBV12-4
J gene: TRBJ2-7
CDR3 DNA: TGTGCCAGCACCCCAGATGGGGTCTACGAGCAGTACTTC
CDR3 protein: CASTPDGVYEQYF

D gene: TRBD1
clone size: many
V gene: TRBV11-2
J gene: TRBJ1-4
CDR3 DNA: TGTGCCAGCAGCTTTGCAGGGGGAACTAATGAAAAACTGTTTTTT
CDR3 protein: CASSFAGGTNEKLFF

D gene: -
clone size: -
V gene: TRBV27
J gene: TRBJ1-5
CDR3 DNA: TGTGCCAGCAGTTTACAGGGTCCTCAGCCCCAGCATTTT
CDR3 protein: CASSLQGPQPQHF

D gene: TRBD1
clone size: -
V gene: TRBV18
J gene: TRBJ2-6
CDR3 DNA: TGTGCCAGCTCACCGCGACAGGGGGCGAGCTCTGGGGCCAACGTCCTGACTTTC
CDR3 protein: CASSPRQGASSGANVLTF

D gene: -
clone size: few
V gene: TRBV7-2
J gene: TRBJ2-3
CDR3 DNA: TGTGCCAGCAGCTTAGAATTGGCGCTTACAGATACGCAGTATTTT
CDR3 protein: CASSLELALTDTQYF

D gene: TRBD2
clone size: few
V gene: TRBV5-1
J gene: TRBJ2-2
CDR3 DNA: TGCGCCAGCACCCTCCGACTAGCGGACACCGGGGAGCTGTTTTTT
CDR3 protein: CASTLRLADTGELFF

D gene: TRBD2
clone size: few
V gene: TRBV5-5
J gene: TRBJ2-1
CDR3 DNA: TGTGCCAGCAGCGACACCGGGACTAGCGGGGGGGACGAGCAGTTCTTC
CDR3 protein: CASSDTGTSGGDEQFF

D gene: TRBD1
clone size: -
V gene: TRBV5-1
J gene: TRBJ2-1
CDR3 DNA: TGCGCCAGCGGGACAGGGGAGGGCTACTTCAATGAGCAGTTCTTC
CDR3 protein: CASGTGEGYFNEQFF

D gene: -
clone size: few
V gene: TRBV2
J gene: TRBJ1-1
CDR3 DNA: TGTGCCAGCAGTGGGGAGGGGGCTGAAGCTTTCTTT
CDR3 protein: CASSGEGAEAFF

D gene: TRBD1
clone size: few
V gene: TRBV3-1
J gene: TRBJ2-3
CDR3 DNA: TGTGCCAGCAGCCTAACAGGGGACACAGATACGCAGTATTTT
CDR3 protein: CASSLTGDTDTQYF

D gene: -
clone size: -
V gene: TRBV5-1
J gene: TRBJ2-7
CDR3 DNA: TGCGCCAGCAGCTTGCACCAAAACTACGAGCAGTACTTC
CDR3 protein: CASSLHQNYEQYF

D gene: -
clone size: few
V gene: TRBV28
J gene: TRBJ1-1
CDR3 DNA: TGTGCCAGTCAACCCACGGTGAACACTGAAGCTTTCTTT
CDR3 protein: CASQPTVNTEAFF

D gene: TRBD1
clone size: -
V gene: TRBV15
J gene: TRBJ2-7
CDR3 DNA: TGTGCCACCAGCAGAGCGGCAGGGGGCTACGAGCAGTACTTC
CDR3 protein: CATSRAAGGYEQYF

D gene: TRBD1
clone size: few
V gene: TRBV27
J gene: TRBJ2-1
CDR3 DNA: TGTGCCAGCAGTTTATTCGCCGGGACAGTGTACAATGAGCAGTTCTTC
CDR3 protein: CASSLFAGTVYNEQFF

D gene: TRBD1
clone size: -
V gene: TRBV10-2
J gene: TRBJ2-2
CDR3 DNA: TGCGCCAGCAGCGGACAGGGGGAGGTCACCGGGGAGCTGTTTTTT
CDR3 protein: CASSGQGEVTGELFF

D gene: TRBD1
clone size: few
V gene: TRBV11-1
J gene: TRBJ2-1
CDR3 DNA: TGTGCCAGCAGCAGAGCCGCTTCCGGGACAGGGGCTCACAATGAGCAGTTCTTC
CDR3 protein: CASSRAASGTGAHNEQFF

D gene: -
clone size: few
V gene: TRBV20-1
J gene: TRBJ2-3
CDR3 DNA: TGCAGTGCCAGGCCCCTAGCGCCTAGCACAGATACGCAGTATTTT
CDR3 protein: CSARPLAPSTDTQYF

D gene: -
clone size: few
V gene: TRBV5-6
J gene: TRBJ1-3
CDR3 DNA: TGTGCCAGCAGCTTGTATTCCGGCCGCTCTGGAAACACCATATATTTT
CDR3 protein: CASSLYSGRSGNTIYF

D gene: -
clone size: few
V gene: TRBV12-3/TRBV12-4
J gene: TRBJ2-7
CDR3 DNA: TGTGCCAGCAGTCCGGACAGTGCACTTTTCAACGAGCAGTACTTC
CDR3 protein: CASSPDSALFNEQYF

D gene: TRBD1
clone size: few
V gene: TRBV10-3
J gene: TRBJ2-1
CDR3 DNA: TGTGCCATCAGGACGGGACAGGGAAATTACAATGAGCAGTTCTTC
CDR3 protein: CAIRTGQGNYNEQFF

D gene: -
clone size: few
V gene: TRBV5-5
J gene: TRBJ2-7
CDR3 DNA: TGTGCCAGCAGCCCGGGACGGACTCGGGAGCAGTACTTC
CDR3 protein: CASSPGRTREQYF

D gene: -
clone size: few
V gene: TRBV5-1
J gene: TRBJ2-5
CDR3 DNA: TGCGCCAGCAGCCCGGGGAGGGGGGGAGGCCAAGAGACCCAGTACTTC
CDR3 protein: CASSPGRGGGQETQYF

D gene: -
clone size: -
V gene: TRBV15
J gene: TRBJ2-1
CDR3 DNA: TGTGCCACCAGCAGAGATGGGGATGAGCAGTTCTTC
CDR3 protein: CATSRDGDEQFF

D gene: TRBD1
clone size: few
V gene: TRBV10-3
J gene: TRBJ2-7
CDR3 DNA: TGTGCCATCAGACCGGGACAGGGGAACGAGCAGTACTTC
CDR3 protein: CAIRPGQGNEQYF

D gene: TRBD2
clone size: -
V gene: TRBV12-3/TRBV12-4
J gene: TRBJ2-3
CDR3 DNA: TGTGCCAGCCATTCTCTGGGCCTAGCGGGGGCAGATACGCAGTATTTT
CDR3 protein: CASHSLGLAGADTQYF

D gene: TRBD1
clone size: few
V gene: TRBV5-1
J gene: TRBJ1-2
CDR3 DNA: TGCGCCAGCAGCTTGGGACAGGGGAAGTCTGGCTACACCTTC
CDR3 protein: CASSLGQGKSGYTF

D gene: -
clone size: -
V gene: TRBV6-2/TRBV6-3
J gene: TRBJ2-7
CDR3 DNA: TGTGCCAGCAACCAGGGGAGGGATGGCGAGCAGTACTTC
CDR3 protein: CASNQGRDGEQYF

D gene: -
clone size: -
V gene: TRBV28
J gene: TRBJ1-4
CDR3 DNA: TGTGCCAGCAGTTTGACTATAGGGCAGGAGGTCTTTGAAACTAATGAAAAACTGTTTTTT
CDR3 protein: CASSLTIGQEVFETNEKLFF

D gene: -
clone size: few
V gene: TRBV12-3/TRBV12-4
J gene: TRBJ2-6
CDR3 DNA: TGTGCCAGCACTTCAAACTACGAAGGGCAGAGACACTCTGGGGCCAACGTCCTGACTTTC
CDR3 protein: CASTSNYEGQRHSGANVLTF

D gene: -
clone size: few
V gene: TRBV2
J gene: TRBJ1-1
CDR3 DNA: TGTGCCAGCAGTGTTGGGCCGTCCGAAGCTTTCTTT
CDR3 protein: CASSVGPSEAFF

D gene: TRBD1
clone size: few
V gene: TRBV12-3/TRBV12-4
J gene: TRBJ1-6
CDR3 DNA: TGTGCCAGCAGTCCCCGGACAGGGGGCGCGGGGAATTCACCCCTCCACTTT
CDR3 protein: CASSPRTGGAGNSPLHF

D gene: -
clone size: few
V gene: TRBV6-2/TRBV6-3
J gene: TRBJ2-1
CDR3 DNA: TGTGCCAGCAGTAATCGACAGTTCAATGAGCAGTTCTTC
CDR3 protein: CASSNRQFNEQFF

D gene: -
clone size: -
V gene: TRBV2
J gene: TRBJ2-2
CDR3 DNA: TGTGCCAGCAGTGTTGGGAACGCGAACACCGGGGAGCTGTTTTTT
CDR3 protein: CASSVGNANTGELFF

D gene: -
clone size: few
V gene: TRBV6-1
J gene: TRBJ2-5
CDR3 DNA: TGTGCCAGCAGAGTTGGCAGTCGAGAGACCCAGTACTTC
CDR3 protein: CASRVGSRETQYF

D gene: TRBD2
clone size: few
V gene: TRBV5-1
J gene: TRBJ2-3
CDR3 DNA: TGCGCCAGCAGCCCACCCGGGACTAGCGGTGGAGATACGCAGTATTTT
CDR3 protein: CASSPPGTSGGDTQYF

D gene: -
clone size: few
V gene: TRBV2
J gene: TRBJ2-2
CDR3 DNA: TGTGCCAGCACCCAGGGGGGCACCGGGGAGCTGTTTTTT
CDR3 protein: CASTQGGTGELFF

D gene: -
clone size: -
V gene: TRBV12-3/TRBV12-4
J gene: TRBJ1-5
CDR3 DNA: TGTGCCAGCAGTCCCTCGGGATGGCGCAATCAGCCCCAGCATTTT
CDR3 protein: CASSPSGWRNQPQHF

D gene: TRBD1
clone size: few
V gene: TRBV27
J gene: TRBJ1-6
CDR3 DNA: TGTGCCAGCAGATCGGACAGGGAGTTTTCACCCCTCCACTTT
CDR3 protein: CASRSDREFSPLHF

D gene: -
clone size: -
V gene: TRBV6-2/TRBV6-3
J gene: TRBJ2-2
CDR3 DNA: TGTGCCAGCAGTTACAGTTTGTGGAGGTCCGGGGAGCTGTTTTTT
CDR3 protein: CASSYSLWRSGELFF

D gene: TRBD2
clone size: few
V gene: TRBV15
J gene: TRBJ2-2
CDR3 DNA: TGTGCCACCAGGAAAACTAGCGGCATAAACACCGGGGAGCTGTTTTTT
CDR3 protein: CATRKTSGINTGELFF

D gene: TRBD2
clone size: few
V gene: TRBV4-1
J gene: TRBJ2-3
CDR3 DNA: TGCGCCAGCAGACAAACCCAGCGGGGGGCCGGAGATACGCAGTATTTT
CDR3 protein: CASRQTQRGAGDTQYF

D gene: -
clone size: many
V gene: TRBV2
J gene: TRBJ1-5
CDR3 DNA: TGTGCCAGCACCGGCGGAATACGGGGGGTCCCACAGGGTGATCAGCCCCAGCATTTT
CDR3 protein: CASTGGIRGVPQGDQPQHF

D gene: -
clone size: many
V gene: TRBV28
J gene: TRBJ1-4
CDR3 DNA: TGTGCCAGCAGTCACGGACGGAATCCTAATGAAAAACTGTTTTTT
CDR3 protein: CASSHGRNPNEKLFF

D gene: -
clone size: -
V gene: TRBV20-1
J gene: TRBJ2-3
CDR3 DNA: TGCAGTGCTAGAAGGCCTAGCGGAGGGGGAGATACGCAGTATTTT
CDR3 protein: CSARRPSGGGDTQYF

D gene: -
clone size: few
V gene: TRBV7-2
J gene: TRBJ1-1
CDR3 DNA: TGTGCCAGCAGCGTCCAAGGGCTACAAGCTTTCTTT
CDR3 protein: CASSVQGLQAFF

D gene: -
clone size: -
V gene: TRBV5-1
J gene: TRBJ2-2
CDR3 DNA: TGCGCCAGCAGCGGCGGGACAGACTTTAACACCGGGGAGCTGTTTTTT
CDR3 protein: CASSGGTDFNTGELFF

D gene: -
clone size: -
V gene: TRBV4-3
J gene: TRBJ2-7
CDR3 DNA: TGCGCCAGCAGCCAAGATCCAGGACCCAGCTCCTACGAGCAGTACTTC
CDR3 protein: CASSQDPGPSSYEQYF

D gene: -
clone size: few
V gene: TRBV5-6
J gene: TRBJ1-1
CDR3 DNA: TGTGCCAGCAGCTTGGAACTTCGGAGGGACACTGAAGCTTTCTTT
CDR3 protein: CASSLELRRDTEAFF

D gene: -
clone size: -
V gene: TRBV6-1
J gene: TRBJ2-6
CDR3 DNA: TGTGCCAGCAGCCTTTACGGGGACTCTGGGGCCAACGTCCTGACTTTC
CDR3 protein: CASSLYGDSGANVLTF

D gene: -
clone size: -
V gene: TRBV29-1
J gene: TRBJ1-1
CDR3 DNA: TGCAGCGTTGATAGCTACACTGAAGCTTTCTTT
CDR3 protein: CSVDSYTEAFF